The source of this T cell receptor beta chain is a study of T-cell memory formation after mild COVID-19. Whole-study context: Clusters were largely donor specific. Whole-study results and caveats: Mainly CM and EM harbored the contracting CD4+ clones; mainly EMRA harbored the CD8+ ones.

Concerning this clonotype: Antigen unknown.

With constant-segment primers, 5'RACE yielded cDNA libraries of TCR alpha and TCR beta that carried sample barcodes and UMIs. TCRdb re-called the 5' RACE reads with MiXCR, one entry per CDR3 protein. The sample records around 150,000 distinct CDR3 sequences, around 13% being singletons. The germline V gene encodes CDR1 MNHEY and CDR2 SMNVEV (reference sequence). V trimming: 2 bases; J trimming: 3 bases; junction bases outside the gene matches: 11. The length of the CDR3 is 17 residues. Input material: PBMCs or a T cell subset sorted from them (not recorded which). The chain has TRBV27 and TRBJ2-7, with TRBD2 identical over 9 bases. This TCR derives from an adult woman who had mild COVID-19 (a few samples of this study predate the infection). Cell type and time point are not known. DNA for the CDR3: TGTGCCAGCAGTTTAGGTTGGCGGGAGGGCCTATACTACGAGCAGTACTTC. Its translation: CASSLGWREGLYYEQYF.